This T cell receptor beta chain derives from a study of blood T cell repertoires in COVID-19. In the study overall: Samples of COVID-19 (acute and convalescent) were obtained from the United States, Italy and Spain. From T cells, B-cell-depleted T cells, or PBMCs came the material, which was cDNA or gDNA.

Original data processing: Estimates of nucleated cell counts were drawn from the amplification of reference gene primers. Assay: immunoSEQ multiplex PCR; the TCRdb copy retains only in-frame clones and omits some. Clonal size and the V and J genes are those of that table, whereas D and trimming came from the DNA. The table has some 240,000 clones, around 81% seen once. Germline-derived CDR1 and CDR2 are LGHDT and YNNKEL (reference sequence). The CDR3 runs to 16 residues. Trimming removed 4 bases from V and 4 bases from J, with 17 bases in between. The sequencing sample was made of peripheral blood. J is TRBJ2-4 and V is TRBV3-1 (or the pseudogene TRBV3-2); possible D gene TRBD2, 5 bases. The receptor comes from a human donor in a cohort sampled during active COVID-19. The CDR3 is CASSPPGRVLKNIQYF. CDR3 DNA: TGTGCCAGCAGCCCGCCGGGGAGAGTCCTAAAAAACATTCAGTACTTC.